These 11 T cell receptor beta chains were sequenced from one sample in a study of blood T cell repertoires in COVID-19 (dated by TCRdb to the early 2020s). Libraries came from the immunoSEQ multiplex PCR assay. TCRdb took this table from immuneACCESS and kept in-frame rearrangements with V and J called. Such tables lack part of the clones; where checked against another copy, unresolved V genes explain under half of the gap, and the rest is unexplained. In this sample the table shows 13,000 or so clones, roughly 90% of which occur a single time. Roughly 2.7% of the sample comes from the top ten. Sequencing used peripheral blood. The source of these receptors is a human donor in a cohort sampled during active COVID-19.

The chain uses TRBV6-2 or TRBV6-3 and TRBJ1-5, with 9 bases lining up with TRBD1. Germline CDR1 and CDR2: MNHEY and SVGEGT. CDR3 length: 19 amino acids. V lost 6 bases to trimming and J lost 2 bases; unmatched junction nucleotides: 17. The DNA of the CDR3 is TGTGCCAGCAGCCCTCTGAGCTCTAAAGGGGACAGGGGCAATCAGCCCCAGCATTTT. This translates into CASSPLSSKGDRGNQPQHF.

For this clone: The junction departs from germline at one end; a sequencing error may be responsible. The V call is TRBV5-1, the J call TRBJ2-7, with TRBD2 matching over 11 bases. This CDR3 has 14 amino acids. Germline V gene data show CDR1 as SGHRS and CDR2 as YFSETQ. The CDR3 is CASMGTSGSYEQCF. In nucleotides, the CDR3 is TGCGCCAGCATGGGGACTAGCGGCTCCTACGAGCAGTGCTTC. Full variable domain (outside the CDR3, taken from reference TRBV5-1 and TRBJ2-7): KAGVTQTPRYLIKTRGQQVTLSCSPISGHRSVSWYQQTPGQGLQFLFEYFSETQRNKGNFPGRFSGRQFSNSRSEMNVSTLELGDSALYLCASMGTSGSYEQCFGPGTRLTVT.

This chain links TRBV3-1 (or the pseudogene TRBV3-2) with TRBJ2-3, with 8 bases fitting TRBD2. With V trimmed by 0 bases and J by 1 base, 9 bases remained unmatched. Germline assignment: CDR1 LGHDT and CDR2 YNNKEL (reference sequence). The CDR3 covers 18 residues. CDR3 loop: CASSQEWSGGVGTDTQYF. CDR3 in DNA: TGTGCCAGCAGCCAAGAGTGGAGCGGGGGTGTGGGCACAGATACGCAGTATTTT.

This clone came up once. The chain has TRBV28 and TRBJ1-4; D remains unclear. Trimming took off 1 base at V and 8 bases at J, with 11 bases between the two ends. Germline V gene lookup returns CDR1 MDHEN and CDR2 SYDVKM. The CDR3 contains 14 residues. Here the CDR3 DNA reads TGTGCCAGCAGTTTATCCGGACTAGCAGAAAAACTGTTTTTT. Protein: CASSLSGLAEKLFF.

CDR3 sequence (DNA): TGTGCCAGTAGTGGGGGACTAGCGGGGGGACACCCCAGCACAGATACGCAGTATTTT. Translation gives CASSGGLAGGHPSTDTQYF. The V gene is TRBV19, the J gene TRBJ2-3, with 15 positions matching TRBD2. CDR3 size: 19 residues. The V segment lost 5 bases and the J segment 0 bases; nucleotides outside the gene matches: 9. CDR1 is LNHDA and CDR2 is SQIVND in the germline V gene (reference sequence).

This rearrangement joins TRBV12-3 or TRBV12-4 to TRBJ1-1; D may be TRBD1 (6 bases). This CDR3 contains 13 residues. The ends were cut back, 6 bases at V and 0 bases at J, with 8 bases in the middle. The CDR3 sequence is CASSGQMNTEAFF. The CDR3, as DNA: TGTGCCAGCAGCGGACAGATGAACACTGAAGCTTTCTTT.

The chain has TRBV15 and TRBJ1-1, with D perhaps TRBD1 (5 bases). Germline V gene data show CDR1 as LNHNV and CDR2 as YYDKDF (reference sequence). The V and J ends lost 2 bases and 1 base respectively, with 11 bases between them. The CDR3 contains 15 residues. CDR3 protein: CATSRTFRENTEAFF. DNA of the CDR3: TGTGCCACCAGCAGAACATTCAGGGAGAACACTGAAGCTTTCTTT.

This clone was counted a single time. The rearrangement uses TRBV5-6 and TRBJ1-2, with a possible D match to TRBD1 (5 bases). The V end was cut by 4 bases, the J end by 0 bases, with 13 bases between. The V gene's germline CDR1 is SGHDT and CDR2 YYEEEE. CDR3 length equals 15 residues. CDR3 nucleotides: TGTGCCAGCAGCACGGCCAGGGCCTCTAACTATGGCTACACCTTC. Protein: CASSTARASNYGYTF.

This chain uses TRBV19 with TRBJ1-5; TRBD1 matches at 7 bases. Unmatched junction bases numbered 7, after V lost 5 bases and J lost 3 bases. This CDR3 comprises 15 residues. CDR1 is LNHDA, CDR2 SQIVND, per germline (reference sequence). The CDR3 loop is CASSPGQALNQPQHF. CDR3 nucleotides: TGTGCCAGTAGTCCCGGACAGGCCCTCAATCAGCCCCAGCATTTT.

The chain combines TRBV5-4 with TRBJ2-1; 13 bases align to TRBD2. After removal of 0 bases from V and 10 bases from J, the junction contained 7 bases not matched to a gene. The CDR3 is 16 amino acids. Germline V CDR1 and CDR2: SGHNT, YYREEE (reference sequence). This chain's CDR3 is CASSLAQLAGGVEQFF. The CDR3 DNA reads TGTGCCAGCAGCTTGGCCCAACTAGCGGGGGGGGTCGAGCAGTTCTTC.

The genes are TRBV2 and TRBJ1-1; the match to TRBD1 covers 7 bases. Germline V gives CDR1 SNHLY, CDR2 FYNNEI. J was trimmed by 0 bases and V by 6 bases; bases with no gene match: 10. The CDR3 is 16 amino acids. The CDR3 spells CASRTGQVALNTEAFF. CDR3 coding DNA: TGTGCCAGCAGAACCGGACAGGTCGCTTTGAACACTGAAGCTTTCTTT.